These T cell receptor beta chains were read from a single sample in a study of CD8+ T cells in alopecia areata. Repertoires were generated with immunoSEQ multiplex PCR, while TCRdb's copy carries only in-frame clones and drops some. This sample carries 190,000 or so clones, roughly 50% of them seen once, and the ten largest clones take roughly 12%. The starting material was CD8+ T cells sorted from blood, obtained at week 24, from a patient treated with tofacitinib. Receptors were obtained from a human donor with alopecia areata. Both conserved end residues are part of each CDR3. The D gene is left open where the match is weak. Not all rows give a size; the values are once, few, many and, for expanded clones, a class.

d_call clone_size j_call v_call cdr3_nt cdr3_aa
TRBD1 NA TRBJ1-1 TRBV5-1 TGCGCCAGCAGCCCAAGCCGCGGGACAGGACGGGAAGCTTTCTTT CASSPSRGTGREAFF
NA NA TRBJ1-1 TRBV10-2 TGCGCCAGCCTCGAGAGGGGGTCGAGCACTGAAGCTTTCTTT CASLERGSSTEAFF
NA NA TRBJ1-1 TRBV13 TGTGCCAGCAGCCGAACAGGGAGGACTGAAGCTTTCTTT CASSRTGRTEAFF
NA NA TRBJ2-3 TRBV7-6 TGTGCCAGCAGCACACTAGATACGCAGTATTTT CASSTLDTQYF
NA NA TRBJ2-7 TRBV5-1 TGCGCCAGCAGCTCTGTTGGGCATATGAGCTCCTACGAGCAGTACTTC CASSSVGHMSSYEQYF
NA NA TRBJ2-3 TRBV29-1 TGCAGCGTTCCAGGGGTCACAGATACGCAGTATTTT CSVPGVTDTQYF
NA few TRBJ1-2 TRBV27 TGTGCCAGCAGCTCACACGGGACCCCTTGGGGTCAGGGCTACACCTTC CASSSHGTPWGQGYTF
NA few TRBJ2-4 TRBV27 TGTGCCAGCAGTTCCAACAGAGCCAAAAACATTCAGTACTTC CASSSNRAKNIQYF
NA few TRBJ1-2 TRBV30 TGTGCCTGGAGGGCTAACTATGGCTACACCTTC CAWRANYGYTF
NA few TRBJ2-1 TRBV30 TGTGCCTGGAGTGTCAATGAGCAGTTCTTC CAWSVNEQFF
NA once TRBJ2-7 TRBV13 TGTGCCAGCAGCACGGGACCCGACTCCGACGAGCAGTACTTC CASSTGPDSDEQYF
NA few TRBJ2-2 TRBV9 TGTGCCAGCAGCGTAATAGTCGGGGAGCTGTTTTTT CASSVIVGELFF
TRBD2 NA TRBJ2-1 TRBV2 TGTGCCAGCAGGGGGACTAGCGATCCTCGGGGTGAGCAGTTCTTC CASRGTSDPRGEQFF
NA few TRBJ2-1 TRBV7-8 TGTGCCAGCAGCGACCCGAGAAGCAAGCTCTTC CASSDPRSKLF
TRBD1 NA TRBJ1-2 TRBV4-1 TGCGCCAGCAGCCAAGAACCAGGGGGAGACTATGGCTACACCTTC CASSQEPGGDYGYTF
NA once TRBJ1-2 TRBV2 TGTGCCAGCAGTGAGGGGGGGACGGGCTACACCTTC CASSEGGTGYTF
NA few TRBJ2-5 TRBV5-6 TGTGCCAGCAGCTCCGCTGTTTGGACCTCCGGCGAGACCCAGTACTTC CASSSAVWTSGETQYF
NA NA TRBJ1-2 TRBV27 TGTGCCAGCAGTTCTGTCCGGGAAACCGATGGCTACACCTTC CASSSVRETDGYTF
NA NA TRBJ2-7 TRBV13 TGTGCCAGCAGCTTATTCCGGGGCCCCTCCTACGAGCAGTACTTC CASSLFRGPSYEQYF
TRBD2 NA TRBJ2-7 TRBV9 TGTGCCAGCAGCGGACCTAGCGGGGGGTACGAGCAGTACTTC CASSGPSGGYEQYF
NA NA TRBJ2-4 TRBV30 TGTGCCTGGAGTCCGTACGGCAGCATTCAGTACTTC CAWSPYGSIQYF
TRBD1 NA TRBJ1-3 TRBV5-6 TGTGCCAGCAGCACCGACAGGGGTGGTGGAAACACCATATATTTT CASSTDRGGGNTIYF
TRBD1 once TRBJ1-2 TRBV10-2 TGCGCCAGCAGTGCCAATCAGGGGGCAAGCGGCTACACCTTC CASSANQGASGYTF
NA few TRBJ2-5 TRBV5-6 TGTGCCAGCAGCTTGGGTCGGGAGACCCAGTACTTC CASSLGRETQYF
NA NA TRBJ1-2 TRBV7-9 TGTGCCAGCAGCGGGACATCAGTAACCTTC CASSGTSVTF
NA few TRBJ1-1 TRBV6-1 TGTGCCAGCAGTGAAGCGGACGATTTTCGGTATTCCCCCGGCACTGAAGCTTTCTTT CASSEADDFRYSPGTEAFF
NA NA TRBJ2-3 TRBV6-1 TGTGCCAGCAGTGAAGTACGGGGCACAGATACGCAGTATTTT CASSEVRGTDTQYF
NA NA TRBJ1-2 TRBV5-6 TGTGCCAGCAGCTTTGGATGGGGGGCAAGCTATGGCTACACCTTC CASSFGWGASYGYTF
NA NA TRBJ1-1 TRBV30 TGTGCCTGGAGGGTCGGATGGGCGAACACTGAAGCTTTCTTT CAWRVGWANTEAFF
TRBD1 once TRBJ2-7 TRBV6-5 TGTGCCAGCAGTTTTGGACAGGGGAGCTCCTACGAGCAGTACTTC CASSFGQGSSYEQYF
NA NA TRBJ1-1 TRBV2 TGTGCCGCCAACCGACCGTCAGAAGCTTTCTTT CAANRPSEAFF
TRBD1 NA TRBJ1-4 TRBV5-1 TGCGCCAGCAGCCGGCGGACAGGGTTTAATGAAAAACTGTTTTTT CASSRRTGFNEKLFF
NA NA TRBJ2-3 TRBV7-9 TGTGCCAGCAGCCCACAGGGTAGTGCAGATACGCAGTATTTT CASSPQGSADTQYF
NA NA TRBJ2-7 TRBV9 TGTGCCAGCAGCGCCTCCGGCCACGAGCAGTACTTC CASSASGHEQYF
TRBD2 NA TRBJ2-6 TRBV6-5 TGTGCCAGCAGTACCGGGGGGTCTGGGGCCAACGTCCTGACTTTC CASSTGGSGANVLTF
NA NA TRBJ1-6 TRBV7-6 TGTGCCAGCAGCTTTAGAGAAGGGGGGCCACCCCTCCACTTT CASSFREGGPPLHF
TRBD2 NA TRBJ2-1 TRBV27 TGTGCCAGCAGAAAACTAGCGGGGGGGCGAATTGAGCAGTTCTTC CASRKLAGGRIEQFF
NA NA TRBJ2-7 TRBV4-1 TGCGCCAGCAGCCAAGTGGAAGGAGGGGGGTTCTCCTACGAGCAGTACTTC CASSQVEGGGFSYEQYF
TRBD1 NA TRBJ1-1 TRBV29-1 TGCAGCGTCCTTACAGGGGACGCGAACACTGAAGCTTTCTTT CSVLTGDANTEAFF
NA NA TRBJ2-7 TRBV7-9 TGTGCCAGCAGCTTAGACAGATTCCCCTACGAGCAGTACTTC CASSLDRFPYEQYF
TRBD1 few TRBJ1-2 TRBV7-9 TGTGCCAGCGGGACAGGGAGATATGGCTACACCTTC CASGTGRYGYTF
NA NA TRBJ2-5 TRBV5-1 TGCGCCAGCAGCTTAGCCGGGGAGACCCAGTACTTC CASSLAGETQYF
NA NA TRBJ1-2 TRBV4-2 TGTGCCAGCAGCCAAGCGTCGGTTTATGGCTACACCTTC CASSQASVYGYTF
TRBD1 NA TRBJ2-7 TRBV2 TGTGCCAGCAGTGGGGACAGGGGAGAGTCCTACGAGCAGTACTTC CASSGDRGESYEQYF
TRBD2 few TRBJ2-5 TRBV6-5 TGTGCCAGCAGTTTCGTAGCGGGGGGCCCCCAAGAGACCCAGTACTTC CASSFVAGGPQETQYF
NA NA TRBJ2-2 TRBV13 TGTGCCAGCAGCCCTGGACGGGACACCGGGGAGCTGTTTTTT CASSPGRDTGELFF
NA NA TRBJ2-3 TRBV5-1 TGCGCCAGCCAGCAGGGGACTACGCAGTATTTT CASQQGTTQYF
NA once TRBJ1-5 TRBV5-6 TGTGCCAGCAGCTTGCTTGGGGAGCCCCAGCATTTT CASSLLGEPQHF
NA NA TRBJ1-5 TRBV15 TGTGCCACCAGTCCGGGAAATAGCAATCAGCCCCAGCATTTT CATSPGNSNQPQHF
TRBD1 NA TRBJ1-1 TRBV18 TGTGCCAGCTCACCCGGACAGGGGGGGAACACTGAAGCTTTCTTT CASSPGQGGNTEAFF
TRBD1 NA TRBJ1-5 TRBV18 TGTGCCAGCTCAACAACACAGGGGTGGAATCAGCCCCAGCATTTT CASSTTQGWNQPQHF
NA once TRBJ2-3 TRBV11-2 TGTGCCAGCAGCTTAGGGTCAGGTAGAAGCACAGATACGCAGTATTTT CASSLGSGRSTDTQYF
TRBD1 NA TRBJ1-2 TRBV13 TGTGCCAGCAGGGGGACAGGGGTGTATGGCTACACCTTC CASRGTGVYGYTF